These T cell receptor beta chains were read from a single sample in a study of identical twins. TCRdb re-analysed the 5' RACE reads in MiXCR, keeping a single row per CDR3 protein. The sample has hundreds of thousands of distinct CDR3 sequences; under 10% are singletons. These same data were also listed under a study on yellow fever vaccine responses in identical twins.

The sample comprised memory (CD45RO+) T cells sorted from blood. These receptors came from a woman between 18 and 29 years old in good health. Both conserved end residues are part of each CDR3.

cdr3_aa	v_call	j_call	cdr3_length
CASSESSGQGRSPLHF	TRBV2	TRBJ1-6	16
CASTPIRDRGPKGNEQFF	TRBV2	TRBJ2-1	18
CATSDPGEDTQYF	TRBV24-1	TRBJ2-3	13
CASSLALDTQYF	TRBV5-6	TRBJ2-3	12
CASSSDGTNEKLFF	TRBV5-1	TRBJ1-4	14
CASSPSMSSYNEQFF	TRBV18	TRBJ2-1	15
CSAELNSYNSPLHF	TRBV20-1	TRBJ1-6	14
CASSEMETGSYNEQFF	TRBV28	TRBJ2-1	16
CASSYATGANVLTF	TRBV6-5	TRBJ2-6	14
CSATGTANQPQHF	TRBV20-1	TRBJ1-5	13
CASSSGTGAATEAFF	TRBV7-2	TRBJ1-1	15
CATSDPDREGYNEQFF	TRBV24-1	TRBJ2-1	16
CVSSQDSLASGIGDTQYF	TRBV4-3	TRBJ2-3	18
CSARLASGGTDTQYF	TRBV20-1	TRBJ2-3	15
CASSTGGGTGAYEQYF	TRBV7-2	TRBJ2-7	16
CSVTGQGPYEQYF	TRBV29-1	TRBJ2-7	13
CSARDVGSGGANEQFF	TRBV20-1	TRBJ2-1	16
CASSVLWDEQYF	TRBV11-2	TRBJ2-7	12
CAISESGRGQTQYF	TRBV10-3	TRBJ2-5	14
CSARDLAGVGEQFF	TRBV20-1	TRBJ2-1	14
CASSVVGSGRWANEQFF	TRBV9	TRBJ2-1	17
CASSSGGTAINYGYTF	TRBV5-1	TRBJ1-2	16
CASSGSGGFETQYF	TRBV6-1	TRBJ2-5	14
CAITTGTGGAGEQYF	TRBV10-3	TRBJ2-7	15
CATSRGLSGEETQYF	TRBV15	TRBJ2-5	15
CASSPIGQGRSNEQFF	TRBV14	TRBJ2-1	16
CASSLVGRNTGELFF	TRBV5-6	TRBJ2-2	15
CARVRGQENQPQHF	TRBV5-1	TRBJ1-5	14
CASRRVRAQNTEAFF	TRBV6-1	TRBJ1-1	15
CASSQVVIAQGKRGEQYF	TRBV3-1	TRBJ2-7	18
CASSPLGQDTQYF	TRBV18	TRBJ2-3	13
CASSQGEAGRDEQFF	TRBV4-2	TRBJ2-1	15
CASSSPPSHEQYF	TRBV5-1	TRBJ2-7	13
CAISDGPGEYYGYTF	TRBV10-3	TRBJ1-2	15
CASSSTRVSADTQYF	TRBV7-2	TRBJ2-3	15
CASSQDWGSNEQFF	TRBV4-1	TRBJ2-1	14
CASSLTIPGGGETQYF	TRBV28	TRBJ2-5	16
CAWSGGTGSQPQHF	TRBV30	TRBJ1-5	14
CASSHSRRGVGYEQYF	TRBV3-1	TRBJ2-7	16
CATSDFSRENGYTF	TRBV24-1	TRBJ1-2	14